These T cell receptor beta chains were read from a single sample in a study of blood T cell repertoires in COVID-19. TCRdb keeps only in-frame clones here, not all; method: immunoSEQ multiplex PCR. The profile shows about 200,000 clones, approximately 78% of them singletons. Sequences were obtained from peripheral blood. The receptors come from a woman aged 80 or over with COVID-19, enrolled during active disease. The CDR3 runs from the conserved cysteine through the conserved F or W. The D gene is left open where the match is weak. Clone size appears in some rows only: once, few, many, or a class for an expanded clone.

>TRBV5-4|-|-|TRBJ1-2|13
TGTGCCAGCAGCTTGGGGGGCGGCTATGGCTACACCTTC
CASSLGGGYGYTF
>TRBV11-2|-|TRBD2|TRBJ2-1|17
TGTGCCAGCAGCCGGGTGCTAGCGGGAGGGGTTAGCAATGAGCAGTTCTTC
CASSRVLAGGVSNEQFF
>TRBV28|-|TRBD2|TRBJ2-3|15
TGTGCCAGCAGCCCTTTGGCGGGGGGGACAGATACGCAGTATTTT
CASSPLAGGTDTQYF
>TRBV4-2|-|TRBD2|TRBJ2-7|16
TGTGCCAGCAGCCAAGAAATAGCGGGGCGTCCCTACGAGCAGTACTTC
CASSQEIAGRPYEQYF
>TRBV7-2|-|-|TRBJ1-4|14
TGTGCCAGCAGCTCACAGGCTTATAATGAAAAACTGTTTTTT
CASSSQAYNEKLFF
>TRBV2|-|-|TRBJ2-1|11
TGTGCCAGCAGAGAGAGCGATGAGCAGTTCTTC
CASRESDEQFF
>TRBV5-6|-|-|TRBJ2-3|13
TGTGCCAGCAGCCGGGGTTACACAGATACGCAGTATTTT
CASSRGYTDTQYF
>TRBV7-6|once|TRBD1|TRBJ2-7|17
TGTGCCAGCAGCTTACGTCCCGACGGGACAGGACTTTACGAGCAGTACTTC
CASSLRPDGTGLYEQYF
>TRBV3-1/TRBV3-2|-|TRBD2|TRBJ2-1|17
TGTGCCAGCAGCCAAGATTCGGGACTAGCGGGAGGCGATGAGCAGTTCTTC
CASSQDSGLAGGDEQFF
>TRBV7-8|-|-|TRBJ1-2|14
TGTGCCAGCAGCTTTCGCGAACCCCTTTATGGCTACACCTTC
CASSFREPLYGYTF
>TRBV4-1|-|-|TRBJ1-2|14
TGCGCCAGCAGCCAAGATGAAGGGACAAGAGGCTACACCTTC
CASSQDEGTRGYTF
>TRBV11-3|once|-|TRBJ2-1|14
TGTGCCAGCAGCCCCGGTTCGAGTAGTAATGAGCAGTTCTTC
CASSPGSSSNEQFF
>TRBV5-1|-|-|TRBJ2-1|11
TGCGCCAGCAGCCTCAGCAATGAGCAGTTCTTC
CASSLSNEQFF
>TRBV30|-|-|TRBJ2-7|16
TGTGCCTGGAGTTCGGCTAGCGCTCCTCCCGGGTACGAGCAGTACTTC
CAWSSASAPPGYEQYF
>TRBV10-2|-|TRBD1|TRBJ1-5|12
TGCGCCAGCGGACAGGGACCTCAGCCCCAGCATTTT
CASGQGPQPQHF
>TRBV4-1|once|-|TRBJ1-6|18
TGCGCCAGCAGCCCCCCCGGTGGGGGGAGCTCCTATAATTCACCCCTCCACTTT
CASSPPGGGSSYNSPLHF
>TRBV2|-|-|TRBJ2-3|12
TGTGCCAGCAGTCTACTAGCAGAGACGCAGTATTTT
CASSLLAETQYF
>TRBV29-1|-|TRBD1|TRBJ2-7|12
TGCAGCGTTGGACAGGGGGGCCACGAGCAGTACTTC
CSVGQGGHEQYF
>TRBV18|few|TRBD1|TRBJ2-7|16
TGTGCCAGCTCAAAACGTTCAGGGGGCGAAACCTACGAGCAGTACTTC
CASSKRSGGETYEQYF
>TRBV28|-|TRBD1|TRBJ1-4|15
TGTGCCAGCAGTACCCAAGACAGGGCTAATGAAAAACTGTTTTTT
CASSTQDRANEKLFF
>TRBV29-1|-|TRBD1|TRBJ2-7|13
TGCAGCGTTAAATGGGACAGCCTATACGAGCAGTACTTC
CSVKWDSLYEQYF
>TRBV25-1|few|-|TRBJ1-5|18
TGTGCCAGCAGTGCCGGACACCGCGACTCGGCAATAGATCAGCCCCAGCATTTT
CASSAGHRDSAIDQPQHF
>TRBV11-3|-|-|TRBJ1-2|13
TGTGCCAGCAGCTTATCAGGCAAGAGTGGCTACACCTTC
CASSLSGKSGYTF